This T cell receptor (beta chain) originates from a study of shared T cell receptors in the human thymus. The method was immunoSEQ multiplex PCR; TCRdb's version includes in-frame clones alone and lacks a portion of them. The sample lists 500,000 to 850,000 clones; over 75% were seen once. The CDR3 runs to 15 residues. Germline V gives CDR1 PRHDT, CDR2 FYEKMQ (reference sequence). Trimming removed 5 bases from V and 2 bases from J, with 16 bases in between. These records were also assigned to another study, of human thymus T cells.

The chain is built from TRBV13 and TRBJ2-7; D not certain. The source material was thymocytes. This receptor was taken from a boy under two years old with a congenital heart defect. In nucleotides, the CDR3 is TGTGCCAGCAGCCCCAGTGCGGTACCTACCTACGAGCAGTACTTC. It codes for CASSPSAVPTYEQYF.